The 4 T cell receptor beta chains in this list originate from one sample, sequenced in a study of CD4+ T cells in melanoma. The method was immunoSEQ multiplex PCR; TCRdb's version includes in-frame clones alone and lacks a portion of them. The sample consists of around 6,600 clones, around 71% of them appearing once. The sequenced sample was cells from a culture (not recorded whether cultured in vitro). All receptors come from a human donor with melanoma.

Within the sample, this clone is large. For the CDR3, the DNA is TGTGCCAGCAGCCACGACATGGGCGCTTCCTACGAGCAGTACTTC. Translating it yields CASSHDMGASYEQYF. V and J are TRBV7-9 and TRBJ2-7; no firm D call. The CDR3 extends over 15 amino acids. Germline V lookup: CDR1 SEHNR, CDR2 FQNEAQ (reference sequence). Trimming removed 5 bases at V and 1 base at J, with 15 bases between.

The V gene is TRBV7-2, the J gene TRBJ1-5, with a weak D call TRBD1 (5 bases). This CDR3 is built from 15 residues. From germline, CDR1 is SGHTA and CDR2 FQGNSA. Deletions cut 3 bases from V and 1 base from J, with 10 bases between. CDR3 nucleotide sequence: TGTGCCAGCAGCTTGGGGCTGGTGAGCAATCAGCCCCAGCATTTT. This codes for CASSLGLVSNQPQHF. The full variable domain, in which reference TRBV7-2 and TRBJ1-5 provide the parts outside the CDR3, is GAGVSQSPSNKVTEKGKDVELRCDPISGHTALYWYRQSLGQGLEFLIYFQGNSAPDKSGLPSDRFSAERTGGSVSTLTIQRTQQEDSAVYLCASSLGLVSNQPQHFGDGTRLSIL.

The chain is built from TRBV4-3 and TRBJ1-4, with a possible D match to TRBD1 (5 bases). The ends were cut back, 0 bases at V and 10 bases at J, with 12 bases in the middle. CDR3 length: 14 amino acids. Germline V gene sequence: CDR1 LGHNA, CDR2 YSLEER. The CDR3 reads CASSQEEGMGKLFF. CDR3 DNA sequence: TGCGCCAGCAGCCAAGAAGAGGGGATGGGAAAACTGTTTTTT.

The V call is TRBV19, the J call TRBJ1-5; 7 nucleotides align to TRBD1. V was pared by 5 bases and J by 4 bases, with 8 bases of the junction left unmatched. This CDR3 has 15 residues. Germline assignment: CDR1 LNHDA and CDR2 SQIVND (reference sequence). Here the CDR3 DNA reads TGTGCCAGTAGTGTTCGACAGGGATCAAATCAGCCCCAGCATTTT. Encoded protein: CASSVRQGSNQPQHF.